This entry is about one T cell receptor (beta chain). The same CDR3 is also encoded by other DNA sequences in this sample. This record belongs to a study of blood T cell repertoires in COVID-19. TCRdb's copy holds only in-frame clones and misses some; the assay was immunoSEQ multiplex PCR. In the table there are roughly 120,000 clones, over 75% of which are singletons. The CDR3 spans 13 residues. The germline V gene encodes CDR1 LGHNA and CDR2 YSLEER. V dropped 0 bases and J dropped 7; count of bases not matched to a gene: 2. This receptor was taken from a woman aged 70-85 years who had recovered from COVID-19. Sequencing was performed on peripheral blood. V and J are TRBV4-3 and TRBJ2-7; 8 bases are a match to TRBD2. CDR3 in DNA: TGCGCCAGCAGCCAAGACCCGGGAGGGGAGCAGTACTTC. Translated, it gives CASSQDPGGEQYF.